The next 6 T cell receptor beta chains were all read from a single sample in a study of PD-1 blockade in classical Hodgkin lymphoma. Libraries were prepared by immunoSEQ multiplex PCR; TCRdb keeps only in-frame clonotypes and omits some of them. The table has 40,000 to 45,000 clones, around 69% seen once; the top ten hold about 2.6%. The time point was: cycle 4 day 1 (C4D1), after around six weeks of nivolumab. Brentuximab vedotin exposure varied among the patients, all of whom had relapsed after autologous stem cell transplantation. The specimen was peripheral blood mononuclear cells (PBMCs), collected before the fourth cycle of nivolumab. The receptors come from a human donor with classical Hodgkin lymphoma.

This chain joins TRBV4-1 and TRBJ1-1; D possibly corresponds to TRBD1 (6 bases). CDR1 and CDR2 from the germline V gene are MGHRA and YSYEKL. Trimming removed 2 bases from V and 8 bases from J, with 12 bases in between. The CDR3 covers 13 residues. DNA of the CDR3: TGCGCCAGCAGCCAAATCGGACAGACAGAAGCTTTCTTT. Amino acids: CASSQIGQTEAFF.

The rearrangement uses TRBV30 and TRBJ1-5, with D perhaps TRBD1 (5 bases). CDR1 is GTSNPN and CDR2 is SVGIG in the germline V gene (reference sequence). The CDR3 has 13 residues. V gave up 5 bases and J gave up 5 bases, with 13 bases separating them. The chain's CDR3 is CAWGSDRHQPQHF. CDR3 sequence (DNA): TGTGCCTGGGGGTCCGACAGACATCAGCCCCAGCATTTT.

This chain uses TRBV4-3 with TRBJ1-2; 8 positions agree with TRBD1. Germline lookup yields CDR1 LGHNA and CDR2 YSLEER. The V segment lost 0 bases and the J segment 8 bases; nucleotides outside the gene matches: 8. CDR3 length: 15 amino acids. The CDR3 DNA reads TGCGCCAGCAGCCAAGATCGAGACAGGGGTTGGGGCTACACCTTC. Encoded protein: CASSQDRDRGWGYTF.

V gene TRBV5-6 combines with J gene TRBJ2-3; D is uncertain. Germline V CDR1 and CDR2: SGHDT, YYEEEE. The CDR3 loop spans 13 amino acids. V lost 4 bases and J 10 bases, leaving 16 bases between the germline ends. CDR3 residues: CASSPSLSSPQYF. The CDR3 region has the DNA TGTGCCAGCAGCCCGTCGCTTAGCTCCCCGCAGTATTTT.

The chain recombines TRBV7-8 with TRBJ2-2; TRBD1 is a possible D gene (6 bases). Germline V gene lookup returns CDR1 SGHVS and CDR2 FQNEAQ. There are 15 residues in the CDR3. V lost 4 bases, J lost 2 bases, and 11 bases lay in between. The CDR3 coding sequence is TGTGCCAGCAGCTCACGGGGACATAACACCGGGGAGCTGTTTTTT. This encodes CASSSRGHNTGELFF. Combining the CDR3 with reference TRBV7-8 and TRBJ2-2 gives the whole variable domain GAGVSQSPRYKVAKRGQDVALRCDPISGHVSLFWYQQALGQGPEFLTYFQNEAQLDKSGLPSDRFFAERPEGSVSTLKIQRTQQEDSAVYLCASSSRGHNTGELFFGEGSRLTVL.

The J gene is TRBJ2-1, the V gene TRBV6-5; 9 bases match TRBD1. Unmatched junction bases numbered 4, after V lost 8 bases and J lost 5 bases. In germline, CDR1 is MNHEY, CDR2 SVGAGI. The CDR3 length is 13 residues. For the CDR3, the DNA is TGTGCCAGCGGGACAGGGAGGCACAATGAGCAGTTCTTC. Translating it yields CASGTGRHNEQFF.